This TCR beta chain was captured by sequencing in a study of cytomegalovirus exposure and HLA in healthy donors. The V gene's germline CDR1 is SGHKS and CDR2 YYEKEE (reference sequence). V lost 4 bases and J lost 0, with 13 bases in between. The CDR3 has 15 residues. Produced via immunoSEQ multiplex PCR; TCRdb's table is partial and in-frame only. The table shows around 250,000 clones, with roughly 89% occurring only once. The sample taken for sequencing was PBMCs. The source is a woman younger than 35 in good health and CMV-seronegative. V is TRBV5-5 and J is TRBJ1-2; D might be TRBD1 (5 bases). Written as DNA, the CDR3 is TGTGCCAGCAGCATCCAGGGAGGGGCTAACTATGGCTACACCTTC. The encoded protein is CASSIQGGANYGYTF.